Sequencing of this TCR beta chain was carried out in a study of blood T cell repertoires in COVID-19. Study details: Samples of COVID-19 (acute and convalescent) were obtained from the United States, Italy and Spain. PBMCs, B-cell-depleted T cells, or T cells were the source of the cDNA or gDNA that made up the material.

CDR3 length: 11 residues. Germline V gene sequence: CDR1 DFQATT, CDR2 SNEGSKA (reference sequence). Assay: immunoSEQ multiplex PCR; the TCRdb copy retains only in-frame clones and omits some. The sample has 150,000 to 200,000 clones, around nine tenths seen once. The sequencing sample was made of peripheral blood. The chain employs TRBV20-1 and TRBJ2-7; TRBD1 aligns across 8 bases. The clonotype comes from a human donor in a cohort sampled during active COVID-19. CDR3 DNA sequence: TGCGGCGGGACAGGTGGCCACGAGCAGTACTTC. As protein: CGGTGGHEQYF.